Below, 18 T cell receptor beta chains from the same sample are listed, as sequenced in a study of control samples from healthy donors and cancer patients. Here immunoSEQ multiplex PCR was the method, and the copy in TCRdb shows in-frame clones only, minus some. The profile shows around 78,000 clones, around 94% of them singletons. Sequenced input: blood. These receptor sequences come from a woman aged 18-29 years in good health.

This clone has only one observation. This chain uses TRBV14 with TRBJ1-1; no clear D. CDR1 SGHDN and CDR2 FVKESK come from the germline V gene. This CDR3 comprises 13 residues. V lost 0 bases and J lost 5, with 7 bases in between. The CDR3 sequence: CASSQDMRTEAFF. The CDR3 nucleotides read TGTGCCAGCAGCCAAGATATGAGGACTGAAGCTTTCTTT.

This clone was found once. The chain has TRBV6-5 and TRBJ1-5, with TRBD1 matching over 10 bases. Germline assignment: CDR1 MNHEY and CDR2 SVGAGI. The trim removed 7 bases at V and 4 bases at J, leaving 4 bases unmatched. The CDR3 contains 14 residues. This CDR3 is CASKGTGANQPQHF. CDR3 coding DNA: TGTGCCAGCAAAGGGACAGGGGCTAATCAGCCCCAGCATTTT.

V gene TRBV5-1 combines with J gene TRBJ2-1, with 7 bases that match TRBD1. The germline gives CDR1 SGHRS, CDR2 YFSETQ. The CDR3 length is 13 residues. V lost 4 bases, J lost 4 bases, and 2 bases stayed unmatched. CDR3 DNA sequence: TGCGCCAGCAGCGTACAGGGGTACAATGAGCAGTTCTTC. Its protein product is CASSVQGYNEQFF.

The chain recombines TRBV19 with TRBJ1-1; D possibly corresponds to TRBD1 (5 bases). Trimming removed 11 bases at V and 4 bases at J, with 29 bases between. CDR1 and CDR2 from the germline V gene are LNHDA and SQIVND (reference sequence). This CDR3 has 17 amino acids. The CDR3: CASQRNPGPPKVTEAFF. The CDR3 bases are TGTGCCTCCCAGAGGAATCCGGGACCGCCGAAGGTCACTGAAGCTTTCTTT.

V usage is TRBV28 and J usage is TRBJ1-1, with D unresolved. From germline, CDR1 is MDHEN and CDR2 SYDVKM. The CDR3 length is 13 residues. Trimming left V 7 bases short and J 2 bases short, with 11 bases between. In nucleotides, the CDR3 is TGTGCCAGCACCATTAGGGATAACACTGAAGCTTTCTTT. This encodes CASTIRDNTEAFF.

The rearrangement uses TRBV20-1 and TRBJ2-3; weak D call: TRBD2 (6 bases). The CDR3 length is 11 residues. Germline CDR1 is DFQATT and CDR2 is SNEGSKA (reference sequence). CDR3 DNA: TGCAAACGACTAGGCACAGATACGCAGTATTTT. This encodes CKRLGTDTQYF.

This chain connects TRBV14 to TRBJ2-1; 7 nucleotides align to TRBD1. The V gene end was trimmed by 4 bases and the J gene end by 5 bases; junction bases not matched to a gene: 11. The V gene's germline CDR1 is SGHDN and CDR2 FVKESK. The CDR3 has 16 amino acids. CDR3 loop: CASSLAGGRDDNEQFF. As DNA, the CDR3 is TGTGCCAGCAGCCTCGCAGGGGGAAGAGATGACAATGAGCAGTTCTTC.

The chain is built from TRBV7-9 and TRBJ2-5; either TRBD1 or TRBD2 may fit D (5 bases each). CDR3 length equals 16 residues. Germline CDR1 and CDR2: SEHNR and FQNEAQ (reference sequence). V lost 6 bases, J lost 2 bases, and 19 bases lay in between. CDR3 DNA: TGTGCCAGCAGACGGGACCTATCTGGCCGACAAGAGACCCAGTACTTC. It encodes CASRRDLSGRQETQYF.

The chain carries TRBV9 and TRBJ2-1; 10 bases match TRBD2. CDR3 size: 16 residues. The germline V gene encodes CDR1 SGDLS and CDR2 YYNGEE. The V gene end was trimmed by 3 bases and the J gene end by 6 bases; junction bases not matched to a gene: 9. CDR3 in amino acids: CASSGGAGGHVNEQFF. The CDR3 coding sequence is TGTGCCAGCAGCGGAGGAGCGGGGGGGCACGTCAATGAGCAGTTCTTC. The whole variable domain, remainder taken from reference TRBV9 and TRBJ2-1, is DSGVTQTPKHLITATGQRVTLRCSPRSGDLSVYWYQQSLDQGLQFLIQYYNGEERAKGNILERFSAQQFPDLHSELNLSSLELGDSALYFCASSGGAGGHVNEQFFGPGTRLTVL.

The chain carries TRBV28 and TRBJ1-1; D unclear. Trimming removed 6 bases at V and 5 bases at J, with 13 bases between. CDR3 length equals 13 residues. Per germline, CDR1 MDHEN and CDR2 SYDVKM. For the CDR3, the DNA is TGTGCCAGCAGGGCTGACGGACTGACTGAAGCTTTCTTT. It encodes CASRADGLTEAFF.

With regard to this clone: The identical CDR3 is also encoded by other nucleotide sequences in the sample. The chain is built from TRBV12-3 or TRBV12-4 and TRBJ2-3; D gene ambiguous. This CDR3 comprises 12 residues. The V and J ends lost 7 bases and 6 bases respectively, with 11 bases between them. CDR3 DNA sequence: TGTGCCAGCACTCTTATGTCGGATACGCAGTATTTT. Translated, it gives CASTLMSDTQYF.

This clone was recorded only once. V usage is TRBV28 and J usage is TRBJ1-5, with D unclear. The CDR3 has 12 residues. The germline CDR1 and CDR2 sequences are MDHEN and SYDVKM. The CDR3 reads CASSINHQPQHF. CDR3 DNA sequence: TGTGCGTCCTCGATTAACCATCAGCCCCAGCATTTT.

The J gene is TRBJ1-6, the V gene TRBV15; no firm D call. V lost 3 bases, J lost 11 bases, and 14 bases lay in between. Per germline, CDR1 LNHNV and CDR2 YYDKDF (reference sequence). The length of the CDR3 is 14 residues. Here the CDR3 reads CATSRDLPRTPLHF. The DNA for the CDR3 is TGTGCCACCAGCAGGGACTTACCTCGAACACCCCTCCACTTT.

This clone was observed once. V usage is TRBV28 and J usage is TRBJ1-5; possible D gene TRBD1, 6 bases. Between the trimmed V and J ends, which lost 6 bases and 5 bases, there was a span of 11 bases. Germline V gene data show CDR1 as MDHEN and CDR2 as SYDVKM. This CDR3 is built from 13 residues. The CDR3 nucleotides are TGTGCCAGCAGGGGATACAGGGATCAGCCCCAGCATTTT. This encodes CASRGYRDQPQHF.

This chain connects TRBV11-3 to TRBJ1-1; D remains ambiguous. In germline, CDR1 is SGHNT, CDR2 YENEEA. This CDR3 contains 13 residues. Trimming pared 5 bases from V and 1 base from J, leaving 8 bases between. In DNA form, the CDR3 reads TGTGCCAGCAGCCTGACACAGAACACTGAAGCTTTCTTT. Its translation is CASSLTQNTEAFF.

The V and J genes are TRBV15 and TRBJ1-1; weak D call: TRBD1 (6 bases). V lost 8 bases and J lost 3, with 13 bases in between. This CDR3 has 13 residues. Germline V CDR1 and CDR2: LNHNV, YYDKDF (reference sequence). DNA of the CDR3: TGTGCCACCGGCGGGGGGCAGGACACTGAAGCTTTCTTT. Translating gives CATGGGQDTEAFF.

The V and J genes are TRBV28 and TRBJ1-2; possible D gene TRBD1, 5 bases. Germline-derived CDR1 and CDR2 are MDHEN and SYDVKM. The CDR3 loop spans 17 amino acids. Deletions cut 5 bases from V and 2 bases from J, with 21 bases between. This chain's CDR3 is CASSQTGQGNFNYGYTF. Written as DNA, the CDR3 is TGTGCCAGCAGTCAAACGGGGCAGGGAAACTTCAACTATGGCTACACCTTC.

The CDR3 DNA reads as TGTGCCAGCAGCTTAGGGACAAGGACCGGGGAGCTGTTTTTT. Amino acids: CASSLGTRTGELFF. The chain joins TRBV7-9 to TRBJ2-2, with D tentatively TRBD1 (5 bases). The CDR3 covers 14 residues. V lost 1 base and J lost 5, with 8 bases in between. Germline V gene data show CDR1 as SEHNR and CDR2 as FQNEAQ (reference sequence).